This passage covers 29 T cell receptor beta chains from one sample sequenced in a study of OX40 agonist ivuxolimab in advanced cancers. Libraries were made using the immunoSEQ multiplex PCR assay. TCRdb stores this immuneACCESS table with in-frame sequences only. Part of the clones is absent; in the studies checked, under half of the shortfall reflects unresolved V genes, and no reason is known for the rest. The sample table lists about 61,000 clones, 80% to 90% of them with a count of one. The ten largest account for roughly 0.5% of the sample. The sample in question was CD4+ or CD8+ T cells sorted from blood, obtained in a trial of the OX40 agonist ivuxolimab. The receptors derive from an adult with an advanced solid tumor such as melanoma, head and neck, liver or kidney cancer.

This clone was seen more than once but under ten times. V usage is TRBV28 and J usage is TRBJ1-1; D call uncertain. V shed 9 bases and J shed 1 base, with 12 bases lying between them. Per the germline V gene, CDR1 is MDHEN and CDR2 is SYDVKM. This CDR3 has 13 residues. This CDR3 is CASWVPGNTEAFF. The CDR3 nucleotides read TGTGCCAGTTGGGTCCCGGGGAACACTGAAGCTTTCTTT.

The gene calls are TRBV5-1 and TRBJ2-2; 8 bases are a match to TRBD2. The CDR3 has 15 amino acids. In germline, CDR1 is SGHRS, CDR2 YFSETQ. With V trimmed by 4 bases and J by 2 bases, 4 bases remained unmatched. The CDR3 DNA follows: TGCGCCAGCAGCCCGGGGGGGGCTAACACCGGGGAGCTGTTTTTT. It specifies CASSPGGANTGELFF.

The chain joins TRBV30 to TRBJ1-4; TRBD1 matches at 10 bases. Germline V gene lookup returns CDR1 GTSNPN and CDR2 SVGIG (reference sequence). The CDR3 runs 14 residues. Unmatched junction bases numbered 6, after V lost 1 base and J lost 10 bases. The CDR3 DNA reads TGTGCCTGGAGTGAGGAGAGGACAGGGGGAAAACTGTTTTTT. Residues: CAWSEERTGGKLFF.

The chain combines TRBV19 with TRBJ2-7; 7 nucleotides line up with TRBD1. Germline V gives CDR1 LNHDA, CDR2 SQIVND (reference sequence). Trimming removed 8 bases from V and 8 bases from J; junction bases left unmatched: 12. This CDR3 has 13 residues. This chain's CDR3 is CASQPGQQTKQYF. Written as DNA, the CDR3 is TGTGCCAGTCAGCCGGGACAGCAGACAAAGCAGTACTTC.

The rearrangement joins TRBV5-5 to TRBJ1-1; 9 bases align to TRBD1. The CDR3 runs 19 residues. Germline CDR1 reads SGHKS; CDR2 reads YYEKEE (reference sequence). With 4 bases clipped from V and 0 bases from J, the junction kept 16 bases outside the gene matches. CDR3 nucleotides: TGTGCCAGCAGCCGTCCCGGGACAGGGAGGGACCGACTGAACACTGAAGCTTTCTTT. This sequence encodes CASSRPGTGRDRLNTEAFF.

This chain joins TRBV11-2 and TRBJ2-7, with D perhaps being TRBD1 or TRBD2 (5 bases each). Germline V gene lookup returns CDR1 SGHAT and CDR2 FQNNGV. Trimming took 4 bases from V and 5 from J, leaving 21 bases between them. The CDR3 covers 16 residues. The DNA of the CDR3 is TGTGCCAGCAGCTCCGATTTGGGACCAATCGCCCACGAGCAGTACTTC. The encoded protein is CASSSDLGPIAHEQYF.

V and J are TRBV5-1 and TRBJ2-6; D uncertain. The CDR3 has 14 residues. With 4 bases removed from V and 2 bases from J, the gap between germline ends came to 7 bases. The germline V gene encodes CDR1 SGHRS and CDR2 YFSETQ. Here the CDR3 DNA reads TGCGCCAGCAGCGTCGCGGCTGGGGCCAACGTCCTGACTTTC. Protein: CASSVAAGANVLTF.

Details on this clone: A read error may produce the germline difference seen at one junction end. The V call is TRBV5-4, the J call TRBJ1-2, with D possibly being TRBD1 (6 bases). The CDR3 spans 17 residues. Per the germline V gene, CDR1 is SGHNT and CDR2 is YYREEE (reference sequence). CDR3 amino acids: CANSPGGGAGSNLGYTF. CDR3 nucleotide sequence: TGTGCCAACAGCCCGGGGGGGGGCGCCGGGTCTAACTTGGGCTACACCTTC.

This clone was seen a single time. This rearrangement joins TRBV7-2 to TRBJ2-1; either TRBD1 or TRBD2 may fit D (5 bases each). The CDR3 loop spans 16 amino acids. Trimming took 4 bases from V and 2 from J, leaving 15 bases between them. Germline V CDR1 and CDR2: SGHTA, FQGNSA. CDR3 region: CASSSLSGPAYNEQFF. The CDR3, as DNA: TGTGCCAGCAGCTCCCTGTCGGGGCCGGCCTACAATGAGCAGTTCTTC. The full variable domain, in which reference TRBV7-2 and TRBJ2-1 provide the parts outside the CDR3, is GAGVSQSPSNKVTEKGKDVELRCDPISGHTALYWYRQSLGQGLEFLIYFQGNSAPDKSGLPSDRFSAERTGGSVSTLTIQRTQQEDSAVYLCASSSLSGPAYNEQFFGPGTRLTVL.

J is TRBJ2-1 and V is TRBV2; 8 positions agree with TRBD2. Trimming took 2 bases from V and 4 from J; bases not matched to a gene: 4. The CDR3 sequence is 15 residues long. In germline, CDR1 is SNHLY, CDR2 FYNNEI. CDR3 region: CASSETPSGYNEQFF. As DNA, the CDR3 is TGTGCCAGCAGTGAAACGCCTAGCGGGTACAATGAGCAGTTCTTC.

The rearrangement joins TRBV7-2 to TRBJ2-2, with 9 bases fitting TRBD2. The CDR3 length is 15 residues. Germline V lookup: CDR1 SGHTA, CDR2 FQGNSA. Unmatched junction bases numbered 3, after V lost 2 bases and J lost 5 bases. The CDR3 loop is CASSLISGSTGELFF. Here the CDR3 DNA reads TGTGCCAGCAGCTTAATTAGCGGGAGTACCGGGGAGCTGTTTTTT.

The CDR3 protein is CASSESLNYGYTF. The CDR3 DNA sequence: TGTGCCAGCAGTGAAAGCCTTAACTATGGCTACACCTTC. The chain combines TRBV6-1 with TRBJ1-2; the D is unclear. The germline gives CDR1 MNHNS, CDR2 SASEGT. The ends were cut back, 2 bases at V and 1 base at J, with 5 bases in the middle. The CDR3 has 13 amino acids.

V and J are TRBV6-5 and TRBJ1-1; no firm D call. Germline V gives CDR1 MNHEY, CDR2 SVGAGI. The CDR3 loop spans 15 amino acids. V was clipped by 2 bases and J by 1 base, with 11 bases between them. In nucleotides, the CDR3 is TGTGCCAGCAGTTACGGCCGGTCCGGGAACACTGAAGCTTTCTTT. Translated: CASSYGRSGNTEAFF.

The chain combines TRBV14 with TRBJ2-3, with D tentatively TRBD2 (6 bases). The CDR3 totals 13 residues. Germline values: CDR1 SGHDN, CDR2 FVKESK. Trimming took 4 bases from V and 3 from J, leaving 8 bases between them. For the CDR3, the DNA is TGTGCCAGCAGCCTGGGACTGACAGATACGCAGTATTTT. This codes for CASSLGLTDTQYF.

This chain uses TRBV9 with TRBJ2-2; D gene uncertain. V lost 0 bases and J lost 2, with 8 bases in between. The germline V gene encodes CDR1 SGDLS and CDR2 YYNGEE. This CDR3 comprises 15 residues. CDR3 in DNA: TGTGCCAGCAGCGTAGGGCAGCCAAACACCGGGGAGCTGTTTTTT. This encodes CASSVGQPNTGELFF. Based on the CDR3 plus reference TRBV9 and TRBJ2-2, the full variable domain is DSGVTQTPKHLITATGQRVTLRCSPRSGDLSVYWYQQSLDQGLQFLIQYYNGEERAKGNILERFSAQQFPDLHSELNLSSLELGDSALYFCASSVGQPNTGELFFGEGSRLTVL.

The chain links TRBV6-5 to TRBJ2-1; D possibly corresponds to TRBD2 (5 bases). The V end was cut by 6 bases, the J end by 5 bases, with 14 bases between. The CDR3 is made up of 14 amino acids. CDR1 MNHEY and CDR2 SVGAGI come from the germline V gene. CDR3 sequence reads: CASRPPREHNEQFF. The CDR3 DNA reads TGTGCCAGCAGACCCCCCCGGGAACACAATGAGCAGTTCTTC.

The rearrangement links TRBV6-5 to TRBJ2-7; D gene ambiguous. In germline, CDR1 is MNHEY, CDR2 SVGAGI. V shed 0 bases and J shed 3 bases, with 9 bases lying between them. The CDR3 is 14 amino acids. Here the CDR3 DNA reads TGTGCCAGCAGTTACTCGAGCCAGAGCTACGAGCAGTACTTC. Amino acids: CASSYSSQSYEQYF.

This clone was counted a single time. The chain is built from TRBV5-1 and TRBJ1-1; D might be TRBD1 (6 bases). The CDR3 is made up of 14 amino acids. Trimming cost V 4 bases and J 1 base, with 11 bases left between them. Germline lookup yields CDR1 SGHRS and CDR2 YFSETQ. This CDR3 reads CASSGTGSNTEAFF. The CDR3 DNA reads as TGCGCCAGCAGCGGTACAGGGTCGAACACTGAAGCTTTCTTT.

The rearrangement joins TRBV5-4 to TRBJ2-5; TRBD2 matches at 9 bases. The ends lost 4 bases at V and 4 bases at J; junction bases unmatched: 5. The germline V gene encodes CDR1 SGHNT and CDR2 YYREEE (reference sequence). The CDR3 spans 14 residues. The CDR3 DNA is TGTGCCAGCAGCCTAGCGGGACCGGGAGAGACCCAGTACTTC. It encodes CASSLAGPGETQYF.

The chain's CDR3 is CASSPGQETQYF. CDR3 DNA sequence: TGTGCCAGCTCACCCGGGCAAGAGACCCAGTACTTC. The chain is built from TRBV18 and TRBJ2-5; the D is unclear. The V end was cut by 3 bases, the J end by 2 bases, with 4 bases between. Germline-derived CDR1 and CDR2 are KGHSH and LQKENI. This CDR3 is built from 12 residues.

This clone was seen a handful of times. The chain couples TRBV2 to TRBJ1-5, with TRBD1 identical over 7 bases. The CDR3 totals 15 residues. Trimming took 7 bases from V and 4 from J; bases not matched to a gene: 10. In germline, CDR1 is SNHLY, CDR2 FYNNEI. The DNA of the CDR3 is TGTGCCAGCAAAGCACCAGGGGGGCCTAATCAGCCCCAGCATTTT. Amino acids: CASKAPGGPNQPQHF.

This clone was picked up a small number of times. The chain is built from TRBV7-2 and TRBJ1-5; D is ambiguous. The CDR3 runs to 16 residues. Germline V gives CDR1 SGHTA, CDR2 FQGNSA. Trimming removed 2 bases at V and 1 base at J, with 12 bases between. The CDR3 loop is CASSLQAPGSNQPQHF. CDR3 sequence (DNA): TGTGCCAGCAGCTTACAGGCCCCGGGGAGCAATCAGCCCCAGCATTTT.

The chain couples TRBV6-5 to TRBJ1-4; D ambiguous. Germline loops: CDR1 MNHEY, CDR2 SVGAGI. The ends were cut back, 6 bases at V and 6 bases at J, with 11 bases in the middle. This CDR3 comprises 13 residues. The CDR3 nucleotides are TGTGCCAGCAGGCCCGCCTGGGATGAAAAACTGTTTTTT. Translation: CASRPAWDEKLFF.

The genes are TRBV28 and TRBJ2-5; D possibly uses TRBD1 or TRBD2 (6 bases each). Trimming cost V 6 bases and J 0 bases, with 14 bases left between them. Germline V CDR1 and CDR2: MDHEN, SYDVKM. This CDR3 contains 15 residues. The DNA for the CDR3 is TGTGCCAGCAGCACGGAGGGGGGCTACCAAGAGACCCAGTACTTC. Translated, it gives CASSTEGGYQETQYF. Filled out from reference TRBV28 and TRBJ2-5, the complete variable domain reads DVKVTQSSRYLVKRTGEKVFLECVQDMDHENMFWYRQDPGLGLRLIYFSYDVKMKEKGDIPEGYSVSREKKERFSLILESASTNQTSMYLCASSTEGGYQETQYFGPGTRLLVL.

In this sample, this clone turned up once. The chain carries TRBV28 and TRBJ1-1, with a possible D match to TRBD1 (5 bases). Germline CDR1 reads MDHEN; CDR2 reads SYDVKM. V was cut by 5 bases and J by 4 bases, with 14 bases left in between. The CDR3 covers 14 residues. The CDR3 loop is CASSLGYGGTEAFF. The CDR3 region has the DNA TGTGCCAGCAGTCTCGGCTACGGGGGCACTGAAGCTTTCTTT.

This rearrangement joins TRBV30 to TRBJ2-1; D remains unclear. The CDR3 contains 11 residues. From germline, CDR1 is GTSNPN and CDR2 SVGIG (reference sequence). Trimming took 4 bases from V and 6 from J, leaving 7 bases between them. The CDR3 DNA sequence: TGTGCCTGGACGGAGCGCAATGAGCAGTTCTTC. Translating it yields CAWTERNEQFF. Using reference TRBV30 and TRBJ2-1 for the parts outside the CDR3, the full variable domain is SQTIHQWPATLVQPVGSPLSLECTVEGTSNPNLYWYRQAAGRGLQLLFYSVGIGQISSEVPQNLSASRPQDRQFILSSKKLLLSDSGFYLCAWTERNEQFFGPGTRLTVL.

CDR3 DNA: TGTGCCAGCAGCTTGACTAGCGGGAGGCTAAACGAGCAGTACTTC. It specifies CASSLTSGRLNEQYF. The V gene is TRBV5-4, the J gene TRBJ2-7, with TRBD2 identical over 12 bases. Germline assignment: CDR1 SGHNT and CDR2 YYREEE (reference sequence). V lost 1 base, J lost 5 bases, and 4 bases stayed unmatched. The CDR3 has 15 amino acids.

The chain carries TRBV28 and TRBJ2-5; TRBD2 might be the D (5 bases). Per the germline V gene, CDR1 is MDHEN and CDR2 is SYDVKM. This CDR3 has 14 amino acids. V was clipped by 2 bases and J by 2 bases, with 9 bases between them. The CDR3 nucleotides read TGTGCCAGCAGTTTAACACGGGGACAAGAGACCCAGTACTTC. Translation gives CASSLTRGQETQYF. The entire variable domain, with the rest obtained from reference TRBV28 and TRBJ2-5, is as follows: DVKVTQSSRYLVKRTGEKVFLECVQDMDHENMFWYRQDPGLGLRLIYFSYDVKMKEKGDIPEGYSVSREKKERFSLILESASTNQTSMYLCASSLTRGQETQYFGPGTRLLVL.

This clone has just one count. The chain couples TRBV28 to TRBJ1-5; TRBD1 might be the D (6 bases). Trimming took off 4 bases at V and 0 bases at J, with 28 bases between the two ends. Germline V CDR1 and CDR2: MDHEN, SYDVKM. CDR3 length equals 21 residues. For the CDR3, the DNA is TGTGCCAGCAGTTCACTAATCGTCCGGGACAACTATGGCGGTAGCAATCAGCCCCAGCATTTT. It is translated as CASSSLIVRDNYGGSNQPQHF.